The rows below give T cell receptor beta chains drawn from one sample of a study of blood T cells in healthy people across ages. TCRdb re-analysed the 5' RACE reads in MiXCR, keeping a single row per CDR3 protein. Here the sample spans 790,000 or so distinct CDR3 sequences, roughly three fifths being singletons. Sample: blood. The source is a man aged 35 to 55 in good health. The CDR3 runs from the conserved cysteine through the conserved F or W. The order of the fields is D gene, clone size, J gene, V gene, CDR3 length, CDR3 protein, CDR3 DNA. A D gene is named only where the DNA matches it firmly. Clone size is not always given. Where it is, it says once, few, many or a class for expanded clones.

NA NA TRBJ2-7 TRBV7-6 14 CASSSGGAYYEQYF TGTGCCAGCAGCTCCGGGGGTGCATACTACGAGCAGTACTTC
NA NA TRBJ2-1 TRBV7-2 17 CASSSRFTLGLNNEQFF TGTGCCAGCAGCTCTCGTTTTACCCTGGGACTCAACAATGAGCAGTTCTTC
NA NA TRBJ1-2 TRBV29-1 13 CSVPSRLHYGYTF TGCAGCGTCCCAAGCCGACTTCACTATGGCTACACCTTC
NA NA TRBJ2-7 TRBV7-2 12 CASSLEFYEQYF TGTGCCAGCAGCTTAGAATTCTACGAGCAGTACTTC
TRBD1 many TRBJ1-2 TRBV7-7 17 CASSFKNRDRGRNGYTF TGTGCTAGCAGCTTTAAAAACCGGGACAGGGGACGGAATGGCTACACCTTC
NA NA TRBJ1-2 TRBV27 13 CASRLPQSKSYTF TGTGCCAGCAGACTGCCTCAGAGTAAGAGCTACACCTTC
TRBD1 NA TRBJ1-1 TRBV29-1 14 CSARDSRYNTEAFF TGCAGCGCCCGGGACAGTCGGTATAACACTGAAGCTTTCTTT
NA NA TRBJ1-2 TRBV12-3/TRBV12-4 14 CASSHDSPAMGYTF TGTGCCAGCAGCCACGACAGCCCGGCAATGGGCTACACCTTC
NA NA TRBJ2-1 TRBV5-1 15 CASSFTGGGNNEQFF TGCGCCAGCAGTTTTACAGGGGGGGGGAACAATGAGCAGTTCTTC
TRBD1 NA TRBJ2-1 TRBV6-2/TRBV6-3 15 CASSYAGGSYNEQFF TGTGCCAGCAGTTACGCAGGGGGCTCTTACAATGAGCAGTTCTTC
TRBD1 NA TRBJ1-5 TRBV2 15 CASRMGQGAVQPQHF TGTGCCAGCAGGATGGGACAGGGGGCCGTTCAGCCCCAGCATTTT
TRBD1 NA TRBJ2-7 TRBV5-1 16 CASSSVSKTGGYEQYF TGCGCCAGCAGTTCCGTAAGTAAGACAGGGGGCTACGAGCAGTACTTC
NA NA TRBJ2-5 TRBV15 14 CATSRGSGWETQYF TGTGCCACCAGCAGAGGCTCAGGGTGGGAGACCCAGTACTTC
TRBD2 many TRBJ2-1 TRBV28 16 CASRLAGGSSYNEQFF TGTGCCAGCCGACTAGCGGGGGGGAGCTCCTACAATGAGCAGTTCTTC
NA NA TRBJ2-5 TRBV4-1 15 CASSQDRGYQETQYF TGCGCCAGCAGCCAAGATCGAGGCTACCAAGAGACCCAGTACTTC
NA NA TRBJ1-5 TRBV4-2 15 CASSQEWSSNQPQHF TGTGCCAGCAGCCAAGAATGGAGCAGCAATCAGCCCCAGCATTTT
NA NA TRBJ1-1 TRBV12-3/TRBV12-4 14 CASSLRPASTEAFF TGTGCCAGCAGTTTAAGGCCGGCGAGCACTGAAGCTTTCTTT
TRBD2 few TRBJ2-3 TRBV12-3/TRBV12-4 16 CASSIGTSGSTDTQYF TGTGCCAGCAGTATAGGGACTAGCGGGAGCACAGATACGCAGTATTTT
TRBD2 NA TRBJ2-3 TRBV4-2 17 CASRQLGGGGGADMQYF TGTGCCAGCAGACAACTCGGCGGCGGGGGGGGCGCAGATATGCAGTATTTT
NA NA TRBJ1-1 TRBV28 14 CASSFQAAYTEAFF TGTGCCAGCAGTTTTCAGGCGGCGTACACTGAAGCTTTCTTT
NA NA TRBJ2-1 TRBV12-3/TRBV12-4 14 CASTPSGGINEQFF TGTGCCAGCACCCCTAGTGGGGGTATTAATGAGCAGTTCTTC
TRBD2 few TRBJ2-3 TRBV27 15 CASSRGTSAADTQYF TGTGCCAGCAGCCGTGGGACTAGCGCCGCAGATACGCAGTATTTT
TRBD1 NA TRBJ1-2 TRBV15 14 CATSRATGGYGYTF TGTGCCACCAGCAGAGCGACAGGGGGATATGGCTACACCTTC
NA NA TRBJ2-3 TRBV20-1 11 CSARDWDTQYF TGCAGTGCTAGAGACTGGGATACGCAGTATTTT
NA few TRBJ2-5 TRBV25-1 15 CASSEWAGYQETQYF TGTGCCAGCAGTGAATGGGCAGGTTACCAAGAGACCCAGTACTTC
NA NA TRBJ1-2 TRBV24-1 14 CATSDPRMRKGYTF TGTGCCACCAGTGATCCCAGAATGAGGAAGGGCTACACCTTC
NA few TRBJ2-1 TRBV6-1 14 CASRLGQSYNEQFF TGTGCCAGCCGATTGGGTCAGAGCTACAATGAGCAGTTCTTC
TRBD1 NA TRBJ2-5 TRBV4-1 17 CASSQVDIRGIRETQYF TGCGCCAGCAGCCAAGTTGACATCAGGGGGATTCGGGAGACCCAGTACTTC
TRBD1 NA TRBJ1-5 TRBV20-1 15 CSAREGGQGAVVQHF TGCAGTGCTAGAGAGGGCGGACAGGGGGCCGTAGTCCAGCATTTT
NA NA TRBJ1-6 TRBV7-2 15 CASSLKGQGHGALHF TGTGCCAGCAGCTTAAAGGGCCAGGGACATGGGGCCCTCCACTTT
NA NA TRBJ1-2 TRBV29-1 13 CSVEAGGGYGYTF TGCAGCGTTGAAGCCGGCGGGGGGTATGGCTACACCTTC
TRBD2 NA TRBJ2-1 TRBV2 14 CASTGTSGTDEQFF TGTGCCAGTACCGGGACTAGCGGGACCGATGAGCAGTTCTTC
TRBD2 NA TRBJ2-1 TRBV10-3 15 CAISESILAGNEQFF TGTGCCATCAGTGAGTCGATCCTAGCGGGAAATGAGCAGTTCTTC
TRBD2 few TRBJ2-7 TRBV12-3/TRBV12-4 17 CASSLLSRRELDYEQYF TGTGCCAGCAGTTTACTGTCTCGGCGGGAGTTGGACTACGAGCAGTACTTC
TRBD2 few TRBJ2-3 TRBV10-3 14 CAIRTSGDGDTQYF TGTGCCATCAGAACTAGCGGGGACGGAGATACGCAGTATTTT
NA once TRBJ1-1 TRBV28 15 CASSRTEGVDTEAFF TGTGCCAGCAGTAGGACGGAAGGAGTTGACACTGAAGCTTTCTTT
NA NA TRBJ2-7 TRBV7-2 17 CASSLLGGQGEAYEQYF TGTGCCAGCAGCTTACTTGGAGGCCAGGGGGAGGCCTACGAGCAGTACTTC
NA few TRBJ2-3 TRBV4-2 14 CASSPKESGDTQYF TGTGCCAGCAGCCCAAAAGAGTCCGGAGATACGCAGTATTTT
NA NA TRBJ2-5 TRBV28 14 CASSIMARERSQYF TGTGCCAGCAGTATAATGGCTAGAGAGAGGTCCCAGTACTTC
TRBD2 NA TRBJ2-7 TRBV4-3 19 CASSPHHLTSGKSSYEQYF TGCGCCAGCAGCCCACATCACCTGACTAGCGGCAAAAGCTCCTACGAGCAGTACTTC
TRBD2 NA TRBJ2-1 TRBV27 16 CASSLPLAGGVNEQFF TGTGCCAGCAGTTTACCGCTAGCGGGGGGCGTTAATGAGCAGTTCTTC
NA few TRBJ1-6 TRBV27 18 CASSTPSGTSSYNSPLHF TGTGCCAGCAGTACACCCTCAGGGACCAGCTCCTATAATTCACCCCTCCACTTT
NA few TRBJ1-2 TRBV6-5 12 CASSYAGSGYTF TGTGCCAGCAGTTACGCGGGAAGCGGCTACACCTTC
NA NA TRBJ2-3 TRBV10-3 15 CAITDTSTLADTQYF TGTGCCATCACGGACACATCCACTTTAGCAGATACGCAGTATTTT
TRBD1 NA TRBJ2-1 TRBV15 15 CATSRGRQGRNEQFF TGTGCCACCAGCAGAGGACGACAGGGGAGGAATGAGCAGTTCTTC
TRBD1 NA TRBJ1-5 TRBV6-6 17 CASSTTTGIIGNQPQHF TGTGCCAGCAGTACAACGACAGGGATAATAGGCAATCAGCCCCAGCATTTT
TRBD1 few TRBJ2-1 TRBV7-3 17 CASSLIRLADRHNEQFF TGTGCCAGCAGCTTAATCCGTCTGGCGGACAGGCACAATGAGCAGTTCTTC
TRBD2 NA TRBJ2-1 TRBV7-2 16 CASSSGLAARYNEQFF TGTGCCAGCAGTTCCGGACTAGCGGCCCGCTACAATGAGCAGTTCTTC
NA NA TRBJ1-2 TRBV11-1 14 CASSFGGAWDGYTF TGTGCCAGCAGCTTCGGGGGGGCCTGGGATGGCTACACCTTC
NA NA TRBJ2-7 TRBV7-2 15 CASSHDPRSYYEQYF TGTGCCAGCAGCCATGATCCTCGTAGTTACTACGAGCAGTACTTC
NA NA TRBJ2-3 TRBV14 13 CASSHPGANTQYF TGTGCCAGCAGCCACCCGGGGGCAAATACGCAGTATTTT
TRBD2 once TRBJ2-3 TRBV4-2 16 CASSQGRGGTRDTQYF TGTGCCAGCAGCCAGGGGAGGGGAGGGACGAGAGATACGCAGTATTTT
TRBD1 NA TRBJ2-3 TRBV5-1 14 CASSLDRAGDTQYF TGCGCCAGCAGCTTAGACAGGGCGGGAGATACGCAGTATTTT
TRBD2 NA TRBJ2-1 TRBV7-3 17 CASSPGTSGSFYNEQFF TGTGCCAGCAGCCCCGGGACTAGCGGGAGTTTCTACAATGAGCAGTTCTTC
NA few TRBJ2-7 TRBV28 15 CASSLRAKSSYEQYF TGTGCCAGCAGCCTACGGGCCAAGAGCTCCTACGAGCAGTACTTC
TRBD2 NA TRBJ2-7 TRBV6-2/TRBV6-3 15 CASSLPTGLVVEQYF TGTGCCAGCAGTCTTCCGACGGGACTAGTGGTCGAGCAGTACTTC
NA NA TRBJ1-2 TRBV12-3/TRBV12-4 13 CASSFDRIYGYTF TGTGCCAGCAGTTTCGACAGGATTTACGGCTACACCTTC
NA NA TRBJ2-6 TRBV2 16 CASSDRAGAGANVLTF TGTGCCAGCAGTGACAGGGCTGGTGCTGGGGCCAACGTCCTGACTTTC
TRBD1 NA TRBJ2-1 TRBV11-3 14 CASSPIDRVDEQFF TGCGCCAGCAGCCCTATCGACAGGGTTGATGAGCAGTTCTTC
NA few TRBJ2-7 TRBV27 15 CASGGSPTSPYEQYF TGTGCCAGCGGAGGGAGCCCAACTTCACCCTACGAGCAGTACTTC